This T cell receptor (beta chain) comes out of a study of blood T cell repertoires in COVID-19. Across the whole study: Samples came from the United States, Italy and Spain, spanning acute and convalescent COVID-19.

The study recruited people aged about 18 to 95 years across 24 US areas. After removal of 5 bases from V and 4 bases from J, the junction contained 11 bases not matched to a gene. There are 16 residues in the CDR3. Germline V CDR1 and CDR2: MNHNY, SVGAGI (reference sequence). Per the original methods: Reference gene primer amplification yielded estimated nucleated cell counts. Sequenced by immunoSEQ multiplex PCR; TCRdb stores in-frame clones only, minus some. V, J and clone size reflect that table, while D and trimming were determined from the DNA. The table includes 250,000 or so clones, 75% to 90% detected once.

The sample consisted of PBMCs or T cells enriched from blood (not recorded which). This TCR derives from a man in his fifties or sixties who had been exposed to COVID-19. The chain employs TRBV6-6 and TRBJ1-2, with 9 nucleotides matching TRBD1. The CDR3 loop is CASSRQGGPKLYGYTF. CDR3 coding DNA: TGTGCCAGCAGTCGACAGGGGGGCCCCAAGCTCTATGGCTACACCTTC.